The present T cell receptor beta chain was sequenced within a study of cytomegalovirus exposure and HLA in healthy donors (dated by TCRdb to 2017 to 2019). At the level of the whole study: According to an earlier analysis of a few hundred of the donors, about 180 million T cells yielded some 120 million unique TCR beta sequences and 276 Gb of sequence data. About 330 gigabases of sequencing data and around 85 million unique TCR sequences made up an early release that covered 640 HLA-typed donors. The genetic ancestry cluster associated with self-reported Caucasian donors included 65% to 90% of the 300 to 400 genotyped donors. The study was designed to test whether signatures of past pathogen exposure could be identified by cataloging public T cell receptors. Using immunosequencing, the study profiled T cell repertoires from around 680 subjects and related those repertoires to cytomegalovirus serostatus. Besides the first cohort of approximately 670 subjects, a separate validation cohort made up of over 100 different subjects was used. High-throughput TCR immunosequencing, statistical association of individual TCRs with disease status, and machine learning were combined to predict cytomegalovirus infection status. A later analysis re-analyzed previously published TCR beta repertoires from 660 or so donors and added high-resolution HLA genotyping to study TCR occurrence patterns. Rather than drawing on any new phenotypic data, the later analysis identified candidate immune exposures from TCR beta sequences and the way those sequences occurred across donors. An earlier analysis of 587 of the donors used high-throughput TCR beta sequencing to judge whether each TCR beta V gene segment behaved as functional or pseudogenic. Donor age, sex, ethnicity and CMV serostatus were compiled alongside the repertoire data. Genome-wide SNP genotypes for about 65% of the roughly 670 donors were used in a later genetic analysis, which treated that subset as a discovery cohort. All discovery cohort repertoires had been generated using a single sequencing platform. Both class I and class II loci were covered by HLA typing, at four-digit resolution. The number of donors typed differed by locus, with 629-630 for A, B, C, DRB1 and DQB1, over 500 for DQA1, 600 to 610 for DPA1, and approximately 470 for DPB1. A few DR-DQ haplotypes were treated as single units for association and clustering because of strong linkage in the cohort. On average, about 200,000 unique TCR beta nucleotide sequences were sequenced per donor among 398 genotyped donors of the cohort, with roughly 18% of those sequences being non-productive. Beyond this particular receptor, the publication reports: When HLA alleles, especially DR and DQ, strongly co-occurred, TCR associations were difficult to assign to individual alleles. Linkage disequilibrium might explain the correlated functional status among segregating V segments, but an unknown experimental factor could not be ruled out. Specific HLA alleles were associated with some 15,000 TCR beta sequences at a false discovery rate of 0.05 in a later analysis. The authors suggested that the approach could potentially be extended to other disease states and immunological phenotypes. The classifier was reported to diagnose cytomegalovirus status with high specificity and sensitivity in both the original cohort and the validation cohort. Compared with equally common non-associated chains, HLA-associated TCR beta chains in a later analysis were more clonally expanded and had lower generation probabilities. Across donors, most TCR sequences were observed very rarely, whereas some public TCRs were present in many individuals. A group of highly shared sequence variants was considered likely to be a technical artifact of the sequencing pipeline. A further reported finding was that TCR beta sequences accurately predicted the HLA-A and HLA-B alleles for most subjects in the first cohort. The presence/absence analyses assumed that sequencing depth was roughly uniform across donors, and that assumption may not be true. According to a later genetic analysis, donors in an Asian-associated ancestry cluster had fewer N-insertions in productive TCRs than the roughly 700-donor mean. Broadly in line with IMGT annotations, most TCR beta V segments showed up in productive rearrangements about 87% or about 30% of the time in an earlier analysis of some 590 of the donors. According to a later analysis, TCR association rates differed among HLA loci, with DRB1 alleles showing the most associated TCRs and HLA-C alleles showing the fewest. V-gene and J-gene trimming of TCR beta chains was associated with a missense DCLRE1C variant in a later genetic analysis, and the association was replicated in an independent cohort. Immune exposure information for the cohort was limited to CMV serostatus. The earlier analysis of approximately 590 of the donors excluded 15 to 20 rarely observed V segments, including chromosome 9 orphons, because counts were too low. Because some donors lacked HLA typing at each locus, the association tests relied only on the typed subset. Some IMGT-functional V segments, including TRBV6-2 and TRBV6-3, could not be distinguished by the 87-base-pair reads and were therefore excluded. The study gave a list of more than 150 TCR beta chains associated with cytomegalovirus. A later analysis reported that several top co-occurrence clusters appeared linked to parvovirus B19, influenza, CMV and Epstein-Barr virus. A later analysis found that most CMV-associated TCR beta chains appeared HLA-restricted, with HLA associations seemingly driven largely by CMV exposure. Three of the identified cytomegalovirus-associated TCR beta chains were confirmed in vitro to be specific for cytomegalovirus antigens. This cohort had only TCR beta chains sequenced, and the lack of alpha or paired-chain data limited which features could be detected.

Concerning this clone: Its antigen is not yet known. The sample holds no much larger clone one base away, and base qualities are not on file.

The CDR3 holds 15 amino acids from the cysteine to the phenylalanine. Left in the record is the CDR3 DNA by itself, 45 bases read in frame from the first base. The junction shows trimming of 0 bases on V and 2 bases on J, and the gene matches do not reach 2 bases of it. Looking up the germline V gene (reference sequence) yields CDR1 MNHEY and CDR2 SMNVEV. The cohort consisted of fewer than 700 healthy bone marrow donors. At the time of sampling, all cohort members were nominally healthy, though unrecorded immune exposures were likely present. The donor tested CMV seropositive and was one of the 289 seropositive cohort members. A peripheral blood sample was collected from each donor, and TCR beta sequencing was performed on peripheral blood mononuclear cells. The Qiagen DNeasy Blood Extraction Kit was used to extract genomic DNA from the blood cell samples. Receptors were amplified or captured by the immunoSEQ multiplex PCR assay. The multiplex PCR relied on a mix of 60 forward primers for TCR Vbeta segments and 13 reverse primers for TCR Jbeta segments. The CDR3 region of rearranged TCR beta genes was amplified from genomic DNA by a multiplex PCR assay. Amplified TCR beta libraries were sequenced as 87-base-pair reads on the Illumina HiSeq System. In the authors' own workflow: A later analysis counted tens of millions of unique TCR beta chains across the 650 to 700 repertoires, and about 10 million of these chains were shared by at least two donors. Raw reads were error-corrected and collapsed into unique sequences by a nearest-neighbor algorithm in which closely related sequences were merged to remove PCR and sequencing errors. To assign V, D and J gene segments, CDR3 sequences were aligned to IMGT reference sequences. Each retained sequence needed at least a six-nucleotide match to both a V gene segment and a J gene segment. Rearrangements were classified as productive when the CDR3 lacked stop codons and remained in frame with V and J, and all other rearrangements were classified as non-productive. CDR3 was defined according to IMGT convention as the region running from the second conserved V-encoded cysteine to the conserved J-encoded phenylalanine. In an earlier analysis of approximately 500 of the donors, sequences lacking an unambiguous match to a single V gene segment were excluded. In an earlier analysis of about 590 of the donors, a V segment was called functional when productive rearrangements were above 56.7%, and segregating when the standard deviation between donors exceeded 5%. A statistical classification framework was built to diagnose cytomegalovirus status from the catalog of TCR beta chain sequences. V and J gene assignment, in a later analysis, came from comparing TCR nucleotide sequences with IMGT/GENE-DB human TR gene sequences. In a later analysis, CDR3 sequences and most-parsimonious VDJ recombination scenarios were assigned using the TCRdist pipeline. In a later analysis, each TCR beta chain was defined by its CDR3 amino acid sequence together with its V-gene family, and reads without a unique V-gene family were excluded. In a later analysis, a few hundred highly shared, low-generation-probability nucleotide sequences were removed to address suspected cross-contamination and a sequencing artifact. For each public chain, a later analysis derived a clonal expansion index from normalized ranks of inferred template counts within each repertoire. In a later analysis, generation probabilities were computed using a VDJ recombination model fitted to out-of-frame rearrangements, and the results were checked against IGoR. A later analysis scored TCR-TCR, TCR-HLA and TCR-CMV co-occurrence with hypergeometric tests, applying a repertoire-size bias correction to TCR pairs. False discovery rates were estimated in a later analysis by permuting HLA or CMV assignments 20 times. In a later analysis, co-occurring TCRs were grouped using DBSCAN, with TCRdist sequence similarity added in when clustering inside HLA-allele-positive subsets. Repertoires with fewer than 30,000 or more than 120,000 public chains were left out of co-occurrence clustering, as were five repertoires with anomalous nucleotide sharing. TCRdb holds this immuneACCESS table with in-frame rearrangements only. Some clones are missing; in checked studies, unresolved V genes explain under half, and the rest has no known cause. V and J calls and clone size are as listed in that table; D and trimming were resolved from the DNA. Here the sample has some 170,000 clones; 60% to 75% occur a single time. In total, the top ten clones hold 2.5% to 3% of the sample.

This receptor was identified in a woman in her forties or fifties in good health and CMV-seropositive. The sequence links TRBV27 to TRBJ1-2, and TRBD1 matches 8 of the central bases. Sequencing was done on a sample of PBMCs. The DNA is TGTGCCAGCAGTTTATCGGCAGGGGGCAACTATGGCTACACCTTC. It encodes CASSLSAGGNYGYTF.